This is a list of T cell receptor beta chains from one sample in a study of T cells in Graves' hyperthyroidism and ophthalmopathy. Each CDR3 protein is one row after TCRdb ran MiXCR on the multiplex PCR reads. The data contain 330,000 or so distinct CDR3 sequences, roughly 19% of them singletons. The specimen was blood. The receptors shown here come from a man aged 45-60 years with Graves' ophthalmopathy. CDR3s include the opening cysteine and the closing phenylalanine or tryptophan. Fields, in order: J gene, clone size, V gene, D gene, CDR3 protein, CDR3 DNA. The D gene is left open where the match is weak. Not all rows give a size; the values are once, few, many and, for expanded clones, a class.

J gene: TRBJ2-7; clone size: few; V gene: TRBV12-3/TRBV12-4; D gene: .; CDR3 protein: CASSSSRAYEQYF; CDR3 DNA: TGTGCCAGCAGCTCATCGCGGGCCTACGAGCAGTACTTC
J gene: TRBJ2-7; clone size: .; V gene: TRBV5-6; D gene: TRBD1; CDR3 protein: CASSFRDRGIREQYF; CDR3 DNA: TGTGCCAGCAGCTTCCGGGACAGGGGGATTAGGGAGCAGTACTTC
J gene: TRBJ2-3; clone size: .; V gene: TRBV2; D gene: .; CDR3 protein: CASQLIATSTDTQYF; CDR3 DNA: TGTGCCAGCCAATTGATAGCGACTAGCACAGATACGCAGTATTTT
J gene: TRBJ1-5; clone size: .; V gene: TRBV19; D gene: .; CDR3 protein: CASSILAGDGSNQPQHF; CDR3 DNA: TGTGCCAGTAGTATCTTGGCCGGCGACGGTAGCAATCAGCCCCAGCATTTT
J gene: TRBJ2-3; clone size: .; V gene: TRBV10-3; D gene: .; CDR3 protein: CAISDSSRDTQYF; CDR3 DNA: TGTGCCATCAGTGATTCTTCTAGAGATACGCAGTATTTT
J gene: TRBJ2-5; clone size: few; V gene: TRBV20-1; D gene: .; CDR3 protein: CSARDRAGYQETQYF; CDR3 DNA: TGCAGTGCTAGAGATAGGGCAGGATACCAAGAGACCCAGTACTTC
J gene: TRBJ2-2; clone size: .; V gene: TRBV20-1; D gene: .; CDR3 protein: CSVWNTGELFF; CDR3 DNA: TGCAGTGTTTGGAACACCGGGGAGCTGTTTTTT
J gene: TRBJ2-7; clone size: many; V gene: TRBV3-1; D gene: .; CDR3 protein: CASSARGEQYF; CDR3 DNA: TGTGCCAGCAGCGCCCGAGGGGAGCAGTACTTC
J gene: TRBJ1-1; clone size: many; V gene: TRBV2; D gene: .; CDR3 protein: CASSVTGRGTEAFF; CDR3 DNA: TGTGCCAGCTCCGTAACAGGGCGTGGAACTGAAGCTTTCTTT
J gene: TRBJ2-7; clone size: .; V gene: TRBV6-1; D gene: .; CDR3 protein: CASRPSSGTGYEQYF; CDR3 DNA: TGTGCCAGCAGACCCAGCTCCGGCACGGGCTACGAGCAGTACTTC
J gene: TRBJ2-7; clone size: many; V gene: TRBV28; D gene: TRBD2; CDR3 protein: CASSSIAGASYEQYF; CDR3 DNA: TGTGCCAGCAGTTCCATAGCGGGAGCCTCCTACGAGCAGTACTTC
J gene: TRBJ2-5; clone size: .; V gene: TRBV10-3; D gene: TRBD2; CDR3 protein: CAISPPGGETQYF; CDR3 DNA: TGTGCCATCAGTCCACCGGGGGGGGAGACCCAGTACTTC
J gene: TRBJ1-1; clone size: many; V gene: TRBV2; D gene: .; CDR3 protein: CASSVQTEAFF; CDR3 DNA: TGTGCCAGCAGTGTTCAGACAGAAGCTTTCTTT
J gene: TRBJ2-5; clone size: many; V gene: TRBV3-1; D gene: .; CDR3 protein: CASSQDPTRETQYF; CDR3 DNA: TGTGCCAGCAGCCAAGATCCTACGAGGGAGACCCAGTACTTC
J gene: TRBJ1-1; clone size: many; V gene: TRBV11-1; D gene: .; CDR3 protein: CASSRIGTPREAFF; CDR3 DNA: TGTGCCAGCAGCCGCATAGGGACCCCGAGGGAAGCTTTCTTT
J gene: TRBJ1-4; clone size: few; V gene: TRBV5-1; D gene: .; CDR3 protein: CASSLKGGSEKLFF; CDR3 DNA: TGCGCCAGCAGCTTGAAGGGAGGAAGCGAAAAACTGTTTTTT
J gene: TRBJ1-5; clone size: few; V gene: TRBV5-8; D gene: .; CDR3 protein: CASSFPEGNQPQHF; CDR3 DNA: TGTGCCAGCAGCTTCCCGGAGGGGAATCAGCCCCAGCATTTT
J gene: TRBJ1-1; clone size: many; V gene: TRBV30; D gene: TRBD1; CDR3 protein: CAWRSGGMNTEAFF; CDR3 DNA: TGTGCCTGGAGGTCAGGGGGCATGAACACTGAAGCTTTCTTT
J gene: TRBJ1-2; clone size: .; V gene: TRBV6-5; D gene: .; CDR3 protein: CASSYRSGSYGYTF; CDR3 DNA: TGTGCCAGCAGTTACAGATCTGGGAGCTATGGCTACACCTTC
J gene: TRBJ1-5; clone size: many; V gene: TRBV28; D gene: .; CDR3 protein: CASRSWGNHNQPQHF; CDR3 DNA: TGTGCCAGCCGGAGCTGGGGTAATCACAATCAGCCCCAGCATTTT